This TCR beta chain was obtained from a study of cytomegalovirus exposure and HLA in healthy donors. The germline V gene has CDR1 MNHNY and CDR2 SVGAGI (reference sequence). Trimming left V 4 bases short and J 4 bases short, with 20 bases between. CDR3 length equals 16 residues. Points on this clone: Its antigen is undetermined.

PCR was performed using 60 Vbeta and 13 Jbeta primers. Generated by immunoSEQ multiplex PCR, the TCRdb table keeps only in-frame clones and is missing some. The sample lists under 200,000 clones, 55% to 70% occurring once. Study-wide results and caveats: The authors enumerated over 150 TCR beta chains as linked to cytomegalovirus.

The sequenced sample was PBMCs. The gene calls are TRBV6-6 and TRBJ2-7; D is perhaps TRBD1 (6 bases). The origin of this receptor is a woman in her thirties or forties in good health and CMV-seropositive. The CDR3 DNA sequence: TGTGCCAGCAGTTTCGACCCCGGGACAAGTGTATACGAGCAGTACTTC. It encodes CASSFDPGTSVYEQYF.